Sequencing of this T cell receptor beta chain was carried out in a study of control samples from healthy donors and cancer patients. This CDR3 is 13 amino acids long. V lost 8 bases, J lost 11 bases, and 21 bases lay in between. The germline V gene encodes CDR1 MNHEY and CDR2 SVGAGI. Assay used: immunoSEQ multiplex PCR; TCRdb lists only in-frame clones, some missing. The profile shows 65,000 to 85,000 clones, around nine tenths of them singletons. The V call is TRBV6-5, the J call TRBJ1-1; no reliable D call. The receptor was isolated from a woman aged 50 to 60 with colorectal cancer. The sample taken for sequencing was PBMCs. In DNA form, the CDR3 reads TGTGCCAGCTCTAACGCTCAGTTTTGGCCCGCTTTCTTT. Translated: CASSNAQFWPAFF.